The rows below give T cell receptor beta chains drawn from one sample of a study of blood T cell repertoires in COVID-19. TCRdb keeps only in-frame clones here, not all; method: immunoSEQ multiplex PCR. The table includes about 200,000 clones, 70% to 85% detected once. Sequenced: PBMCs or T cells enriched from blood (not recorded which). The receptors originated from an older woman with acute COVID-19. The CDR3 runs from the conserved cysteine through the conserved F or W. A D gene is named only where the DNA matches it firmly. Not all rows give a size; the values are once, few, many and, for expanded clones, a class.

clone size,V gene,J gene,D gene,CDR3 DNA,CDR3 protein
NA,TRBV5-4,TRBJ2-7,NA,TGTGCCAGCAGCCACGTACTAGACCCTCACGAGCAGTACTTC,CASSHVLDPHEQYF
NA,TRBV5-4,TRBJ2-7,NA,TGTGCCAGCAGCTTAACAGGGTCCTACGAGCAGTACTTC,CASSLTGSYEQYF
few,TRBV6-5,TRBJ1-2,NA,TGTGCCAGCAGTTACTCACCAGGGCCAGGCTATGGCTACACCTTC,CASSYSPGPGYGYTF
NA,TRBV19,TRBJ1-2,TRBD1,TGTGCCAGTAGTCCCTCCGACAGGGACGGCGGCTACACCTTC,CASSPSDRDGGYTF
NA,TRBV6-2/TRBV6-3,TRBJ2-1,TRBD2,TGTGCCAGCAGTTACTCGACTAGCGGGGCATACTACAATGAGCAGTTCTTC,CASSYSTSGAYYNEQFF
NA,TRBV6-6,TRBJ1-4,TRBD1,TGTGCCAGCAGTCAACAGGCGGCGGGACAGGTTAATGAAAAACTGTTTTTT,CASSQQAAGQVNEKLFF
once,TRBV7-9,TRBJ2-3,NA,TGTGCCAGCAGCTTGCAGACAGGCCGCACAGATACGCAGTATTTT,CASSLQTGRTDTQYF
NA,TRBV4-1,TRBJ2-5,TRBD1,TGCGCCAGCTCTAAGACAGGGACGTGGGAGACCCAGTACTTC,CASSKTGTWETQYF
NA,TRBV6-5,TRBJ1-5,TRBD1,TGTGCCAGCAGATTGACAGGGTGGGGCAATCAGCCCCAGCATTTT,CASRLTGWGNQPQHF
NA,TRBV11-2,TRBJ2-5,TRBD1,TGTGCCAGCAGCTTAGGTAGGGACAGTTACCAAGAGACCCAGTACTTC,CASSLGRDSYQETQYF